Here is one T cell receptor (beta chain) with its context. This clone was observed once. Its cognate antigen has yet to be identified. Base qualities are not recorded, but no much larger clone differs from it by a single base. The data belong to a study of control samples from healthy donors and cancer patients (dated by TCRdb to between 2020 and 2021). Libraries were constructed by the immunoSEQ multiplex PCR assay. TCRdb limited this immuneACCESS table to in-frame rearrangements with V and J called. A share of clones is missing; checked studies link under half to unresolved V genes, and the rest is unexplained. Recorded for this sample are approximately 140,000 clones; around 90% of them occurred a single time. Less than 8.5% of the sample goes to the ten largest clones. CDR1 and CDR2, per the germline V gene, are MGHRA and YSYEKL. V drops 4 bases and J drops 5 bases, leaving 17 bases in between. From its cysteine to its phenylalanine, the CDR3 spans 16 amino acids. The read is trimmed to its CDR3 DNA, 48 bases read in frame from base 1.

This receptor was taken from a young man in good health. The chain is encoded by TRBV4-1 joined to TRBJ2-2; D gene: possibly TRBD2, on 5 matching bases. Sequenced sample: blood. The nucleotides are TGCGCCAGCAGCCTTGTTGAGGGCAGAAGTACCGGGGAGCTGTTTTTT. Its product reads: CASSLVEGRSTGELFF.